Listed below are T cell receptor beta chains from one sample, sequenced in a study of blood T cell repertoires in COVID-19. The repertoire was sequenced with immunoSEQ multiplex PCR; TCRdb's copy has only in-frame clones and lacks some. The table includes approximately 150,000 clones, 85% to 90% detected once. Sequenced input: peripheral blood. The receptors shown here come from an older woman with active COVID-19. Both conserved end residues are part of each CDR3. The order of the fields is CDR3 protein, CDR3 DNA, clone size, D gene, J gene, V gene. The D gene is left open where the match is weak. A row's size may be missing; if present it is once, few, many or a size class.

CASSQEAGNEQFF | TGCGCCAGCAGCCAAGAAGCAGGGAATGAGCAGTTCTTC | NA | NA | TRBJ2-1 | TRBV4-3
CATTPRRDRGDTQYF | TGTGCCACTACCCCTCGCCGGGACAGGGGAGATACGCAGTATTTT | NA | TRBD1 | TRBJ2-3 | TRBV6-6
CASSLAGTPNQPQHF | TGTGCCAGCAGCTTAGCCGGGACACCCAATCAGCCCCAGCATTTT | NA | NA | TRBJ1-5 | TRBV7-8
CASTWSTRNTEAFF | TGTGCCAGTACCTGGTCGACTCGAAACACTGAAGCTTTCTTT | NA | NA | TRBJ1-1 | TRBV19
CASSSGLAGPYYEQYF | TGTGCCAGTAGTAGCGGACTAGCGGGACCGTACTACGAGCAGTACTTC | NA | TRBD2 | TRBJ2-7 | TRBV19
CASSQGPRQLPYEQYF | TGCGCCAGCAGCCAAGGCCCAAGACAGTTACCCTACGAGCAGTACTTC | NA | NA | TRBJ2-7 | TRBV4-3
CASSRRGGNQPQHF | TGTGCCAGCAGCCGTCGGGGGGGCAATCAGCCCCAGCATTTT | NA | NA | TRBJ1-5 | TRBV7-9
CASIPGQGNYGYTF | TGTGCCAGCATTCCTGGACAGGGGAACTATGGCTACACCTTC | NA | TRBD1 | TRBJ1-2 | TRBV28
CAISESRTEQYF | TGTGCCATCAGTGAGTCTAGGACAGAGCAGTACTTC | NA | NA | TRBJ2-4 | TRBV10-3
CAWSKGLLTRGPQYF | TGTGCCTGGAGTAAGGGACTCCTAACTCGCGGACCCCAGTACTTC | NA | NA | TRBJ2-5 | TRBV30
CASSLALSRGSNQPQHF | TGTGCCAGCAGCTTAGCGCTCTCGCGGGGAAGCAATCAGCCCCAGCATTTT | NA | NA | TRBJ1-5 | TRBV7-8
CASGSQDRRYF | TGTGCTAGTGGTTCTCAGGATCGTCGGTATTTT | NA | NA | TRBJ2-3 | TRBV12-5
CASSQAGVGNTIYF | TGTGCCAGCAGCCAGGCGGGGGTCGGAAACACCATATATTTT | NA | NA | TRBJ1-3 | TRBV7-9
CASSLWGGTTEAFF | TGCGCCAGCAGCTTGTGGGGGGGAACCACTGAAGCTTTCTTT | NA | NA | TRBJ1-1 | TRBV5-1
CASSDRDKDWEQYF | TGTGCCAGCAGCGACCGGGACAAGGACTGGGAGCAGTACTTC | few | NA | TRBJ2-7 | TRBV9
CASSPPLAGAHEQFF | TGTGCCAGCTCACCACCGCTAGCGGGAGCCCATGAGCAGTTCTTC | NA | TRBD2 | TRBJ2-1 | TRBV18
CASSSSEREWYNEQFF | TGCGCCAGCAGCTCATCGGAGCGGGAGTGGTACAATGAGCAGTTCTTC | NA | TRBD2 | TRBJ2-1 | TRBV5-1
CASMEQGYSPLHF | TGCGCCAGCATGGAGCAGGGATATTCACCCCTCCACTTT | NA | NA | TRBJ1-6 | TRBV10-2
CASSTRTGGSNYGYTF | TGTGCCAGTAGTACCCGGACAGGGGGAAGCAACTATGGCTACACCTTC | once | TRBD1 | TRBJ1-2 | TRBV19
CASSLSVVRVDTQYF | TGTGCCAGCAGCCTGTCGGTTGTGAGGGTAGACACCCAGTACTTC | NA | NA | TRBJ2-5 | TRBV14
CASSLDLPGADTQYF | TGTGCCAGCAGCTTAGACCTCCCGGGGGCAGATACGCAGTATTTT | few | NA | TRBJ2-3 | TRBV7-9
CASSITGTGTEAFF | TGTGCCAGCAGCATTACAGGGACAGGCACTGAAGCTTTCTTT | NA | TRBD1 | TRBJ1-1 | TRBV5-5
CAIRGGTEAFF | TGTGCCATAAGGGGGGGCACTGAAGCTTTCTTT | NA | NA | TRBJ1-1 | TRBV10-3
CAWTKRRTDTQYF | TGTGCCTGGACGAAGAGGCGCACAGATACGCAGTATTTT | NA | NA | TRBJ2-3 | TRBV30
CATSRPGTANTGELFF | TGTGCCACCAGTCGGCCCGGGACAGCCAACACCGGGGAGCTGTTTTTT | NA | TRBD1 | TRBJ2-2 | TRBV24-1
CASSHDRTSGTDTQYF | TGTGCCAGCAGTCACGACCGGACTAGCGGCACAGATACGCAGTATTTT | NA | TRBD2 | TRBJ2-3 | TRBV27
CASSSDGYNEQFF | TGTGCCAGCAGTTCCGACGGGTACAATGAGCAGTTCTTC | NA | NA | TRBJ2-1 | TRBV6-2/TRBV6-3
CASSFGGPRETQYF | TGTGCCAGCAGTTTTGGGGGCCCTAGAGAGACCCAGTACTTC | NA | NA | TRBJ2-5 | TRBV28
CASNSGGVGGNTIYF | TGTGCCAGCAACTCAGGGGGCGTCGGTGGAAACACCATATATTTT | once | TRBD1 | TRBJ1-3 | TRBV28
CASSFSGRARTGELFF | TGCGCCAGCAGCTTTAGCGGGAGGGCCCGCACCGGGGAGCTGTTTTTT | NA | TRBD2 | TRBJ2-2 | TRBV5-1
CASSLEGQSTEAFF | TGTGCCAGCAGCTTAGAAGGACAAAGCACTGAAGCTTTCTTT | NA | NA | TRBJ1-1 | TRBV11-3
CAISPGTSGKETQYF | TGTGCCATCAGTCCGGGGACTAGCGGGAAAGAGACCCAGTACTTC | NA | TRBD2 | TRBJ2-5 | TRBV10-3
CASSLSTDTYEQYF | TGTGCCAGCTCACTTAGTACTGATACCTACGAGCAGTACTTC | NA | NA | TRBJ2-7 | TRBV18
CASSRKAGGTGELFF | TGTGCCAGCAGTCGAAAAGCGGGAGGGACCGGGGAGCTGTTTTTT | NA | TRBD2 | TRBJ2-2 | TRBV27
CASSLASGVTYEQYF | TGCGCCAGCAGCTTGGCCTCCGGGGTCACCTACGAGCAGTACTTC | NA | NA | TRBJ2-7 | TRBV5-1
CASRPTTTDTQYF | TGTGCCAGCAGGCCCACAACCACAGATACGCAGTATTTT | NA | NA | TRBJ2-3 | TRBV12-3/TRBV12-4
CASSQDWRGTDTQYF | TGCGCCAGCAGCCAAGATTGGAGAGGCACAGATACGCAGTATTTT | NA | NA | TRBJ2-3 | TRBV4-3
CASSQRGLATYNEQFF | TGTGCCAGCAGCCAAAGGGGACTGGCTACCTACAATGAGCAGTTCTTC | NA | NA | TRBJ2-1 | TRBV14
CASSPSGTSGALTQYF | TGTGCCAGCAGCCCGAGTGGGACTAGCGGGGCTCTCACCCAGTACTTC | NA | TRBD2 | TRBJ2-5 | TRBV7-9
CSVDGSGMGEQFF | TGCAGCGTTGATGGTAGCGGGATGGGTGAGCAGTTCTTC | NA | TRBD2 | TRBJ2-1 | TRBV29-1
CASSSYTDTQYF | TGTGCCAGCAGCTCGTACACAGATACGCAGTATTTT | NA | NA | TRBJ2-3 | TRBV7-2
CASSPTGGGNTEAFF | TGCGCCAGCAGCCCGACAGGTGGGGGGAACACTGAAGCTTTCTTT | NA | NA | TRBJ1-1 | TRBV5-1
CASSLSGQGIPSGNTIYF | TGCGCCAGCAGCTTGTCGGGACAGGGGATTCCCTCTGGAAACACCATATATTTT | NA | TRBD1 | TRBJ1-3 | TRBV5-1
CASSAPGLAGEQYF | TGTGCCAGCAGTGCTCCGGGACTAGCGGGGGAGCAGTACTTC | NA | TRBD2 | TRBJ2-7 | TRBV28
CASSPVRGYGSETQYF | TGTGCCAGCAGCCCCGTTCGGGGTTATGGTTCAGAGACCCAGTACTTC | NA | NA | TRBJ2-5 | TRBV7-6
CAIRVTSGRYNEQFF | TGTGCCATCAGGGTTACTAGCGGGAGATACAATGAGCAGTTCTTC | NA | TRBD2 | TRBJ2-1 | TRBV10-3
CASSRGQSGMGYTF | TGTGCCAGCAGCCGCGGCCAATCGGGAATGGGCTACACCTTC | NA | NA | TRBJ1-2 | TRBV3-1/TRBV3-2
CASDISGANVLTF | TGCGCCAGCGACATATCTGGGGCCAACGTCCTGACTTTC | once | NA | TRBJ2-6 | TRBV5-1
CASSLGQGLGEGETQYF | TGTGCCAGCAGCCTAGGACAGGGCTTGGGAGAGGGAGAGACCCAGTACTTC | NA | TRBD1 | TRBJ2-5 | TRBV7-9
CASSPYAGGQETQYF | TGTGCCAGCAGCCCATATGCAGGGGGCCAAGAGACCCAGTACTTC | NA | TRBD1 | TRBJ2-5 | TRBV3-1/TRBV3-2
CASSPETTLYGYTF | TGTGCCAGCAGCCCTGAGACAACGCTTTATGGCTACACCTTC | NA | NA | TRBJ1-2 | TRBV5-5
CASSRVGEDTEAFF | TGTGCCAGCAGCCGCGTTGGGGAGGACACTGAAGCTTTCTTT | NA | NA | TRBJ1-1 | TRBV3-1/TRBV3-2
CASRGLAGAVWETQYF | TGTGCCAGCAGGGGACTAGCGGGAGCTGTTTGGGAGACCCAGTACTTC | NA | TRBD2 | TRBJ2-5 | TRBV28
CASSQKGTGGAQYF | TGTGCCAGCAGCCAAAAGGGGACAGGGGGCGCTCAGTACTTC | NA | TRBD1 | TRBJ2-7 | TRBV3-1/TRBV3-2
CASSFDWDTQYF | TGTGCCAGCAGTTTTGACTGGGATACGCAGTATTTT | NA | NA | TRBJ2-3 | TRBV6-5